The 13 T cell receptor beta chains listed next were all sequenced from one sample in a study of CD8+ T cells in alopecia areata. Specified treatment: oral pan-JAK inhibitor, 5-10 mg twice daily. cDNA reverse transcribed from extracted RNA served as the sequencing template. The protocol was immunoSEQ multiplex PCR, while the TCRdb copy is restricted to in-frame clones and leaves out a portion. The sample holds about 210,000 clones; around 66% are singletons and the top ten take more than 3.5%. The sequences come from CD4+ T cells sorted from blood, collected at week 4, from a patient treated with tofacitinib. These receptors came from a human donor with alopecia areata.

As DNA, the CDR3 is TGCGCCAGCCAACAGGAGAGCTCCTATAATTCACCCCTCCACTTT. Residues: CASQQESSYNSPLHF. V is TRBV5-1 and J is TRBJ1-6, with D tentatively TRBD1 (5 bases). The ends were cut back, 7 bases at V and 0 bases at J, with 11 bases in the middle. Per germline, CDR1 SGHRS and CDR2 YFSETQ. This CDR3 is built from 15 residues.

This clone was seen once. The chain carries TRBV30 and TRBJ2-2; the D is unclear. This CDR3 contains 12 residues. The V end lost 5 bases, the J end lost 6 bases, and 10 bases lay between the germline ends. Germline CDR1 GTSNPN, CDR2 SVGIG (reference sequence). The CDR3 nucleotides are TGTGCCTGGGGACGAGGCCCCGGGGAGCTGTTTTTT. Protein product: CAWGRGPGELFF.

Only one count was recorded for this clone. The chain uses TRBV6-5 and TRBJ2-5; D perhaps matches TRBD1 (6 bases). V gave up 7 bases and J gave up 1 base, with 13 bases separating them. This CDR3 has 14 residues. The germline V gene encodes CDR1 MNHEY and CDR2 SVGAGI. Here the CDR3 DNA reads TGTGCCAGCAAAAAGGGGGTCATCCAAGAGACCCAGTACTTC. It codes for CASKKGVIQETQYF.

This clone was counted only a few times. This chain uses TRBV29-1 with TRBJ2-5, with D possibly TRBD1 on 6 matching bases. V was shortened by 5 bases and J by 0 bases, with 13 bases between the two germline ends. The CDR3 spans 14 residues. In germline, CDR1 is SQVTM, CDR2 ANQGSEA. DNA for the CDR3: TGCAGCGTTCCTACCGGGACATACCAAGAGACCCAGTACTTC. This encodes CSVPTGTYQETQYF.

This clone was seen once. The rearrangement links TRBV28 to TRBJ2-7; D is perhaps TRBD2 (6 bases). V was clipped by 2 bases and J by 6 bases, with 14 bases between them. The CDR3 is made up of 14 amino acids. Germline CDR1 MDHEN, CDR2 SYDVKM. This chain's CDR3 is CASSLVGGNSEQYF. CDR3 in DNA: TGTGCCAGCAGTTTAGTTGGGGGGAACTCCGAGCAGTACTTC.

The genes are TRBV2 and TRBJ2-3; 11 bases match TRBD2. CDR3 length: 18 amino acids. The trim removed 7 bases at V and 2 bases at J, leaving 14 bases unmatched. Germline V CDR1 and CDR2: SNHLY, FYNNEI. Here the CDR3 reads CASTREATSGGATDTQYF. Here the CDR3 DNA reads TGTGCCAGCACCCGAGAGGCCACTAGCGGGGGAGCCACAGATACGCAGTATTTT.

This clone came up a few times. This chain joins TRBV7-2 and TRBJ1-2; D perhaps matches TRBD1 (5 bases). The germline CDR1 and CDR2 sequences are SGHTA and FQGNSA. The CDR3 is 14 residues long. Between the trimmed V and J ends, which lost 0 bases and 5 bases, there was a span of 10 bases. CDR3 residues: CASSLALGVYGYTF. DNA for the CDR3: TGTGCCAGCAGCTTAGCCCTGGGGGTTTATGGCTACACCTTC.

In DNA form, the CDR3 reads TGCAGCGTTGAGAGCAAGGCAATGGATGAGCAGTTCTTC. Translation gives CSVESKAMDEQFF. The rearrangement links TRBV29-1 to TRBJ2-1; D not certain. Looked up from germline, CDR1 is SQVTM and CDR2 is ANQGSEA. The CDR3 has 13 residues. The V and J ends lost 3 bases and 8 bases respectively, with 14 bases between them.

CDR3 protein: CASSGIVVREQFF. The CDR3 region has the DNA TGTGCCAGCAGCGGGATAGTAGTTCGTGAGCAGTTCTTC. The gene calls are TRBV9 and TRBJ2-1; D remains ambiguous. Deletions cut 3 bases from V and 9 bases from J, with 13 bases between. The CDR3 has 13 residues. Germline CDR1 is SGDLS and CDR2 is YYNGEE.

This clone appeared a few times. The chain employs TRBV4-3 and TRBJ2-3; D not certain. The V and J ends lost 0 bases and 4 bases respectively, with 8 bases between them. Germline loops: CDR1 LGHNA, CDR2 YSLEER. CDR3 size: 14 residues. The CDR3 reads CASSQDAGPDTQYF. In DNA, the CDR3 is TGCGCCAGCAGCCAAGATGCTGGCCCAGATACGCAGTATTTT.

This clone has more than one count but fewer than ten. CDR3: CAIRGSQGRVETQYF. Here the CDR3 DNA reads TGTGCCATCAGGGGTTCACAGGGGCGCGTTGAGACCCAGTACTTC. This rearrangement joins TRBV10-3 to TRBJ2-5, with 7 bases lining up with TRBD1. The CDR3 contains 15 residues. CDR1 and CDR2 from the germline V gene are ENHRY and SYGVKD. Trimming at V came to 6 bases and at J to 5 bases, leaving 12 bases not matched to a gene.

CDR3 sequence reads: CASSGVGQETQYF. The CDR3 DNA reads as TGCGCCAGCAGCGGAGTGGGCCAAGAGACCCAGTACTTC. J is TRBJ2-5 and V is TRBV5-1; the D is unclear. The V gene lost 4 bases and the J gene lost 1 base, with 8 bases spanning the gap. This CDR3 has 13 residues. Germline CDR1 is SGHRS and CDR2 is YFSETQ.

The V gene is TRBV29-1, the J gene TRBJ2-3; D gene ambiguous. The CDR3 is 12 residues long. Germline V gives CDR1 SQVTM, CDR2 ANQGSEA. V was trimmed by 3 bases and J by 5 bases, leaving 9 bases between them. The CDR3 sequence is CSVDPWRDTQYF. CDR3 DNA sequence: TGCAGCGTTGATCCGTGGAGAGATACGCAGTATTTT.